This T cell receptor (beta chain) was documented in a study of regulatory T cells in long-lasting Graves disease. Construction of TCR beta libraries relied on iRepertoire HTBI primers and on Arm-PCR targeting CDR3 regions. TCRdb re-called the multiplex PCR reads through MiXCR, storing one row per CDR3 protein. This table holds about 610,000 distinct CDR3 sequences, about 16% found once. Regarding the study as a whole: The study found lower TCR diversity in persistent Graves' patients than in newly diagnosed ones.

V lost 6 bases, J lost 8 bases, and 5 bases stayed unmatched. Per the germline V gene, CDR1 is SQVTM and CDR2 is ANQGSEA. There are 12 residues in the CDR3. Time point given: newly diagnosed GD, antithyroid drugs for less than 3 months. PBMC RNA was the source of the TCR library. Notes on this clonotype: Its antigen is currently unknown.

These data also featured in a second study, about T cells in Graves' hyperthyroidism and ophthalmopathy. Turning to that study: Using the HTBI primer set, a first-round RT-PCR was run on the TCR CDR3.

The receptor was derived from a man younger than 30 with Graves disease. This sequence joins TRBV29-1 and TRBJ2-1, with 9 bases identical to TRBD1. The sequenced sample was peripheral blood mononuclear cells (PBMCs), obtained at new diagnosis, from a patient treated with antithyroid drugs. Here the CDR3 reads CSVLQGAHEQFF. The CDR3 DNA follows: TGCAGCGTCCTACAGGGGGCCCATGAGCAGTTCTTC.